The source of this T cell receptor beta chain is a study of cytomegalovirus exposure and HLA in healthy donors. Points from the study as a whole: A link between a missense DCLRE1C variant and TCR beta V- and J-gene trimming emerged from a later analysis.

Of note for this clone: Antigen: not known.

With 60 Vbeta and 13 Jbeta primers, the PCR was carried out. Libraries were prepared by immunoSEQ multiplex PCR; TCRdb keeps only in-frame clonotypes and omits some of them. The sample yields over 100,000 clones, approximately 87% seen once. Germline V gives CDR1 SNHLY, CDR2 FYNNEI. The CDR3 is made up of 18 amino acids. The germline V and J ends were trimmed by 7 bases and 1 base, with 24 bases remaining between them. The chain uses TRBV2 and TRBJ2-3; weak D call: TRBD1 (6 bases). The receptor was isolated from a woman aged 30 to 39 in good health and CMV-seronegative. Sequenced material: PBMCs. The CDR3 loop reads CASTSRGGINSGTDTQYF. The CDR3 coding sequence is TGTGCCAGCACCTCCAGAGGGGGAATCAACTCGGGCACAGATACGCAGTATTTT. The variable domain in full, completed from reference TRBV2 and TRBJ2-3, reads EPEVTQTPSHQVTQMGQEVILRCVPISNHLYFYWYRQILGQKVEFLVSFYNNEISEKSEIFDDQFSVERPDGSNFTLKIRSTKLEDSAMYFCASTSRGGINSGTDTQYFGPGTRLTVL.